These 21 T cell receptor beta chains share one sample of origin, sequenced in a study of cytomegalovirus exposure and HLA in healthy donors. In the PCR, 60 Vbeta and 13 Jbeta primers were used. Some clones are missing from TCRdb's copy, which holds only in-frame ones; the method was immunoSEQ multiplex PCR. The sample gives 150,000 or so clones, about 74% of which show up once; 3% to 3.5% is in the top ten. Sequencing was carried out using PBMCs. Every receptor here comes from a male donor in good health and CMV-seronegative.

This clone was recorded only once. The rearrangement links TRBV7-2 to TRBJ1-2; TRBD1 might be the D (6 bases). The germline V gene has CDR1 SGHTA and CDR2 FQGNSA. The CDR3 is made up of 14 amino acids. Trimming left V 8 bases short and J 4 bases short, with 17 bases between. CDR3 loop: CASPRGGSSYGYTF. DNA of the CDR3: TGTGCCAGCCCCAGGGGAGGGTCTTCCTATGGCTACACCTTC.

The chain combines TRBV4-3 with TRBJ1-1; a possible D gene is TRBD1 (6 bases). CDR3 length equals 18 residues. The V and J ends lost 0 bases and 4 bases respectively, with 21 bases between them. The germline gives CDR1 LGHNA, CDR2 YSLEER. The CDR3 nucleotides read TGCGCCAGCAGCCAAGATAGGGCAGGGGTGGAGTGGGGCACTGAAGCTTTCTTT. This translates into CASSQDRAGVEWGTEAFF.

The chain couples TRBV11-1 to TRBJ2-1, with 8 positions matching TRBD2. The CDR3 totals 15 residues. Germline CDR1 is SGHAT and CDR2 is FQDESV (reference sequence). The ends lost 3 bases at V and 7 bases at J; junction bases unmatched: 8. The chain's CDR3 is CASSLQWSSGNEQFF. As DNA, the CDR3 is TGTGCCAGCAGCTTGCAGTGGTCTAGCGGGAATGAGCAGTTCTTC.

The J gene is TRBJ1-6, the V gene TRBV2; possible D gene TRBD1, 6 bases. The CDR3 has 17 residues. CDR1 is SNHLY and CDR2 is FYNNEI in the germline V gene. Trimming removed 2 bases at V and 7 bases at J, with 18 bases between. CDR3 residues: CASSERGRALENSPLHF. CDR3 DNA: TGTGCCAGCAGTGAAAGGGGGAGGGCCCTGGAGAATTCACCCCTCCACTTT.

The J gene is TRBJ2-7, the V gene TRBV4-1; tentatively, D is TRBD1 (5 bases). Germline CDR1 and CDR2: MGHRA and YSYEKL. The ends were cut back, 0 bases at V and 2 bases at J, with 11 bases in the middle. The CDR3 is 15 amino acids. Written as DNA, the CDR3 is TGCGCCAGCAGCCAAGAATCCAGGGAAACCTACGAGCAGTACTTC. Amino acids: CASSQESRETYEQYF.

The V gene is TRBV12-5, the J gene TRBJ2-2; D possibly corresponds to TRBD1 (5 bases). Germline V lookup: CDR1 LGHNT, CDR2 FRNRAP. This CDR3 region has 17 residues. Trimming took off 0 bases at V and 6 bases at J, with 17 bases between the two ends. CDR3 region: CASGLVLAGHKAGELFF. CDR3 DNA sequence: TGTGCTAGTGGTTTGGTACTGGCAGGGCATAAGGCCGGGGAGCTGTTTTTT. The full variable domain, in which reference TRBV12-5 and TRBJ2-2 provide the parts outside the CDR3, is DARVTQTPRHKVTEMGQEVTMRCQPILGHNTVFWYRQTMMQGLELLAYFRNRAPLDDSGMPKDRFSAEMPDATLATLKIQPSEPRDSAVYFCASGLVLAGHKAGELFFGEGSRLTVL.

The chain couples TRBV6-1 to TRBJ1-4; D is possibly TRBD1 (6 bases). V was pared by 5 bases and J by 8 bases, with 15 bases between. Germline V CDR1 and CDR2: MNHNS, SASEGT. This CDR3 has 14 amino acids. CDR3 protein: CASSPWGPQEKLFF. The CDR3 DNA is TGTGCCAGCAGTCCCTGGGGGCCCCAGGAAAAACTGTTTTTT.

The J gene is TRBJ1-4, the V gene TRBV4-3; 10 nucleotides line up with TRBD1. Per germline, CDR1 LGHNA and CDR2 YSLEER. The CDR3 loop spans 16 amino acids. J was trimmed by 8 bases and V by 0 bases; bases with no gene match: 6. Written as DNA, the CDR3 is TGCGCCAGCAGCCAAGATCGGGGGACAGGGGACGAAAAACTGTTTTTT. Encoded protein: CASSQDRGTGDEKLFF.

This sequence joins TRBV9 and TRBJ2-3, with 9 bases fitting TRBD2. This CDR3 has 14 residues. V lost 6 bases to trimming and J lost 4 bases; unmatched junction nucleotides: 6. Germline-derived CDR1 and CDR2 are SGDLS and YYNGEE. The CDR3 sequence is CASNRLAGPDTQYF. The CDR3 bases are TGTGCCAGCAATAGGCTAGCGGGGCCAGATACGCAGTATTTT.

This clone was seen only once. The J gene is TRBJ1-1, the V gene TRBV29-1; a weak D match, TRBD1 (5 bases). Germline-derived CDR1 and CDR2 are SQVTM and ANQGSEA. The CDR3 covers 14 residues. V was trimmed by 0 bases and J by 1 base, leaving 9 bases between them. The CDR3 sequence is CSVEDRQGNTEAFF. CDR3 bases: TGCAGCGTTGAAGATCGCCAGGGGAACACTGAAGCTTTCTTT.

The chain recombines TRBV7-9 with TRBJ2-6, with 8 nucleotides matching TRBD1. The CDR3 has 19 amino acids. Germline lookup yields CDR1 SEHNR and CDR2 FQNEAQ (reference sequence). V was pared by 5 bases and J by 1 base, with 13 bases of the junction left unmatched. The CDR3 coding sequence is TGTGCCAGCAGCCGCGGATGGGACAGGAGACTTTCTGGGGCCAACGTCCTGACTTTC. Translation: CASSRGWDRRLSGANVLTF.

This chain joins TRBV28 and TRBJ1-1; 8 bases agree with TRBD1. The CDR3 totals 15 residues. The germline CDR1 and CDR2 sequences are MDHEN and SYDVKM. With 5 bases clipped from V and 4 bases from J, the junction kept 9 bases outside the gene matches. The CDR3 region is CASSPGTGFVTEAFF. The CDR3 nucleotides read TGTGCCAGCAGTCCCGGGACAGGTTTTGTCACTGAAGCTTTCTTT.

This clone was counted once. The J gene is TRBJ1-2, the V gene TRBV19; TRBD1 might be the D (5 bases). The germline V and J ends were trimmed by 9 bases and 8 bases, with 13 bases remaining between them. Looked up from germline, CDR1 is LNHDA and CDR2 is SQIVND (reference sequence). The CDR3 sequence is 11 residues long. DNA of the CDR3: TGTGCCAGCGCTACAGGAGGGGGCTACACCTTC. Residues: CASATGGGYTF.

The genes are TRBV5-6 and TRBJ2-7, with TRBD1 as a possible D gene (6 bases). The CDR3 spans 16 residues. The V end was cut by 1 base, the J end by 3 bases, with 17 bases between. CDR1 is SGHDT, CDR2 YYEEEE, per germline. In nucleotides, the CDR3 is TGTGCCAGCAGCTTGAGCCCCACGGACAGCATCTACGAGCAGTACTTC. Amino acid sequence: CASSLSPTDSIYEQYF.

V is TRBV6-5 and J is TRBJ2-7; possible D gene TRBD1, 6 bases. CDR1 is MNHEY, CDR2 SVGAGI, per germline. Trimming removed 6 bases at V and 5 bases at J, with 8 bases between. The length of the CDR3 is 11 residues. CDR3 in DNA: TGTGCCAGCAGCACAGGGAACGAGCAGTACTTC. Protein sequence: CASSTGNEQYF.

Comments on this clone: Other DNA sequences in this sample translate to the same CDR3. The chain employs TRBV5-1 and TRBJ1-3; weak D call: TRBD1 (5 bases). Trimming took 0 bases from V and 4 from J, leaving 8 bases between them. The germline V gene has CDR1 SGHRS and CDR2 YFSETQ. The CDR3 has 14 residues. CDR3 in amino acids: CASSLAGYGNTIYF. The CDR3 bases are TGCGCCAGCAGCTTGGCAGGGTACGGAAACACCATATATTTT. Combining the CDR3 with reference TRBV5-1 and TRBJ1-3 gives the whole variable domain KAGVTQTPRYLIKTRGQQVTLSCSPISGHRSVSWYQQTPGQGLQFLFEYFSETQRNKGNFPGRFSGRQFSNSRSEMNVSTLELGDSALYLCASSLAGYGNTIYFGEGSWLTVV.

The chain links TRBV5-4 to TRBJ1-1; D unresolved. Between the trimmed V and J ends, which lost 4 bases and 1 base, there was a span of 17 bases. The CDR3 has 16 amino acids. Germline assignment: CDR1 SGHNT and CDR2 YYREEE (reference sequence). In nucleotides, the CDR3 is TGTGCCAGCAGCCCACATTTTACCCAAAGGAACACTGAAGCTTTCTTT. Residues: CASSPHFTQRNTEAFF.

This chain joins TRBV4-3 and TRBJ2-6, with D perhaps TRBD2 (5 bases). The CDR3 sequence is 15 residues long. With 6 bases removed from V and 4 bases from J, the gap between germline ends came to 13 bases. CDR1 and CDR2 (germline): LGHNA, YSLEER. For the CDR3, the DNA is TGCGCCAGCAGGACCGGGCGGGCCGGGGCCAACGTCCTGACTTTC. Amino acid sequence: CASRTGRAGANVLTF.

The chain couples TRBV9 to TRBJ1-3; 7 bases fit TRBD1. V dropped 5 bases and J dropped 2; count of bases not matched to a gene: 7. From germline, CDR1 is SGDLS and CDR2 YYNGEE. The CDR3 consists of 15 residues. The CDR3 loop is CASRSGTAAGNTIYF. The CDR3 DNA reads TGTGCCAGCAGATCCGGGACAGCTGCTGGAAACACCATATATTTT.

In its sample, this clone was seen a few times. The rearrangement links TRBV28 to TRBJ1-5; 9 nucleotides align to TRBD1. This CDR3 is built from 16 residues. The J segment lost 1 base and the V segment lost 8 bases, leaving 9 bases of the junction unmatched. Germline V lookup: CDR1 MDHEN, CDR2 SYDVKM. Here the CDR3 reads CASSSRDRASNQPQHF. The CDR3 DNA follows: TGTGCCAGCTCAAGCAGGGACAGGGCGAGCAATCAGCCCCAGCATTTT. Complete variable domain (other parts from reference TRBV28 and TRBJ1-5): DVKVTQSSRYLVKRTGEKVFLECVQDMDHENMFWYRQDPGLGLRLIYFSYDVKMKEKGDIPEGYSVSREKKERFSLILESASTNQTSMYLCASSSRDRASNQPQHFGDGTRLSIL.

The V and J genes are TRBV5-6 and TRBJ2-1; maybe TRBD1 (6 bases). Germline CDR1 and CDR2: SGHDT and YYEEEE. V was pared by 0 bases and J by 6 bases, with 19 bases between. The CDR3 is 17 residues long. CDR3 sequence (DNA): TGTGCCAGCAGCTTGGCTTGGGGGCCCATCCCGGGCAATGAGCAGTTCTTC. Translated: CASSLAWGPIPGNEQFF.